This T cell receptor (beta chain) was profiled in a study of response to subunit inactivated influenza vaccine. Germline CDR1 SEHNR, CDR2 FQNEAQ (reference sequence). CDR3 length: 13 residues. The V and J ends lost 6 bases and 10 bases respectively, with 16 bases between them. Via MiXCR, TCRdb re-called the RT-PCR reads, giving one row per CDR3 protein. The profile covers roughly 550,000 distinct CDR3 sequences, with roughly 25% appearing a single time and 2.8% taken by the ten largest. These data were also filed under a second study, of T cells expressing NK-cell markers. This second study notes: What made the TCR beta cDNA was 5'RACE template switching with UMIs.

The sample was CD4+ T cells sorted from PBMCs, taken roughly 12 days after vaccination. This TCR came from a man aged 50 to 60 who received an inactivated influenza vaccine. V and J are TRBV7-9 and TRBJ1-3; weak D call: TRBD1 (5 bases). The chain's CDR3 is CASRADGGGTIYF. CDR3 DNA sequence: TGTGCCAGCAGGGCTGACGGTGGGGGAACCATATATTTT.